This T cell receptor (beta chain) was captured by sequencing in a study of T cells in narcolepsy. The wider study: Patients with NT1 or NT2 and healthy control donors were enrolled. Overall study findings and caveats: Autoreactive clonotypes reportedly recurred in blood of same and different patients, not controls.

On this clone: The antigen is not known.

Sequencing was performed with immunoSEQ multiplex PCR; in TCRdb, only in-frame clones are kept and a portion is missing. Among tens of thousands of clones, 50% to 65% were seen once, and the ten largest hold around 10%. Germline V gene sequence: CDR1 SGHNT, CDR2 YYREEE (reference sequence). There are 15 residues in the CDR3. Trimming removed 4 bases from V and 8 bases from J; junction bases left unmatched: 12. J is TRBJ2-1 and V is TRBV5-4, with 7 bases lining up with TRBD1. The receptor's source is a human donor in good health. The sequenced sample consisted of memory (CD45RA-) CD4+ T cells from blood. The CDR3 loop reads CASSHEPTGYYEQFF. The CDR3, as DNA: TGTGCCAGCAGCCATGAACCGACAGGGTATTATGAGCAGTTCTTC. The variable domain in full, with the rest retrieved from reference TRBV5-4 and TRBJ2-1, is ETGVTQSPTHLIKTRGQQVTLRCSSQSGHNTVSWYQQALGQGPQFIFQYYREEENGRGNFPPRFSGLQFPNYSSELNVNALELDDSALYLCASSHEPTGYYEQFFGPGTRLTVL.